This paragraph reports one T cell receptor beta chain. Membership in each cohort depended on participant-reported clinical history. The data derive from a study of blood T cell repertoires in COVID-19. Study-wide background: Some COVID-19 samples were acute and others convalescent; all came from the United States, Italy and Spain. The cDNA or gDNA used as material had been derived from T cells, B-cell-depleted T cells, or PBMCs.

Measured with immunoSEQ multiplex PCR; TCRdb has only the in-frame clones, and not every one. The sample shows 400,000 to 550,000 clones, 87% of them seen only once. Sample: PBMCs or T cells enriched from blood (not recorded which). This receptor was taken from a woman between 18 and 29 years old with acute COVID-19.

CDR3 region: CASSRALSFGGERTDTQYF. CDR3 sequence (DNA): TGCGCCAGCAGCCGGGCTCTGTCGTTTGGGGGCGAAAGGACAGATACGCAGTATTTT. The chain employs TRBV4-3 and TRBJ2-3; possibly TRBD1 for D (6 bases). From germline, CDR1 is LGHNA and CDR2 YSLEER. The CDR3 loop spans 19 amino acids. The V end lost 4 bases, the J end lost 3 bases, and 26 bases lay between the germline ends.